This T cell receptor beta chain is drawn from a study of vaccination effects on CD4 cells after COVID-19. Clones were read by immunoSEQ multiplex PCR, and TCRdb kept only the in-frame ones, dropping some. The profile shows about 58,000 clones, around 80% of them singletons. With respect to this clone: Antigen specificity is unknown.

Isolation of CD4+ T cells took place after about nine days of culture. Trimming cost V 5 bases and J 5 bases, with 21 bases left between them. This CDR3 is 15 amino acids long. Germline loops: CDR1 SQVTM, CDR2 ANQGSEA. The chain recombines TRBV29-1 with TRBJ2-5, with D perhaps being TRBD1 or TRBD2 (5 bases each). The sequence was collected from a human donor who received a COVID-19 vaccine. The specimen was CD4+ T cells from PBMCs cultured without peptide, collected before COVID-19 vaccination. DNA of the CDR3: TGCAGCGTTCTCCCTAGCCCCCAGGGCCGTGAGACCCAGTACTTC. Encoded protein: CSVLPSPQGRETQYF.